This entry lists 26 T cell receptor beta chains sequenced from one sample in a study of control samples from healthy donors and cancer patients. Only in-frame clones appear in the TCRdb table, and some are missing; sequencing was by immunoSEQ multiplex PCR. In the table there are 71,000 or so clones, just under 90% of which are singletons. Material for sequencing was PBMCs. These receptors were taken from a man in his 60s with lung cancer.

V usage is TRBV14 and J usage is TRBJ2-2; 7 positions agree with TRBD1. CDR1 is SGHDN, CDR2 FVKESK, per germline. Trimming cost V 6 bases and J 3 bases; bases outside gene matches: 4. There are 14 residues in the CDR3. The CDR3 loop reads CASRWDSYTGELFF. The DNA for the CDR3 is TGTGCCAGCAGGTGGGACAGCTACACCGGGGAGCTGTTTTTT.

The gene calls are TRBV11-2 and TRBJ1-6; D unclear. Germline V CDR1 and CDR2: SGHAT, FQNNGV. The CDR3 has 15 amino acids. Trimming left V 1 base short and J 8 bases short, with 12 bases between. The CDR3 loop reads CASSLGPGRYSPLHF. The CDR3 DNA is TGTGCCAGCAGCTTAGGACCCGGTAGATATTCACCCCTCCACTTT.

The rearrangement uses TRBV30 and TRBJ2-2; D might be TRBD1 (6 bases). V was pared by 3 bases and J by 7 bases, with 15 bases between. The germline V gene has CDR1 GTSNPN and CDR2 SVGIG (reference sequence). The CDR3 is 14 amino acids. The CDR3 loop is CAWSPDSRGGELFF. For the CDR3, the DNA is TGTGCCTGGAGCCCAGACAGCAGGGGCGGGGAGCTGTTTTTT.

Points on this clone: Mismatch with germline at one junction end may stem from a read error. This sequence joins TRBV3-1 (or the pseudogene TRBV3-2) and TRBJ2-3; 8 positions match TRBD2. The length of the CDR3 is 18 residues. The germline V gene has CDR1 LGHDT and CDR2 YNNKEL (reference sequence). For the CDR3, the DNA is TGTGCCAGCACCCAAGCAGCTACTAGCGGACGAAGCACAGATACGCAGTATTTT. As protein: CASTQAATSGRSTDTQYF.

CDR3 region: CAWSVLSGGLQETQYF. The CDR3 DNA is TGTGCCTGGAGTGTACTCAGCGGGGGGCTTCAAGAGACCCAGTACTTC. The V and J genes are TRBV30 and TRBJ2-5, with 9 nucleotides matching TRBD2. Trimming removed 0 bases from V and 2 bases from J; junction bases left unmatched: 7. The length of the CDR3 is 16 residues. Germline CDR1 reads GTSNPN; CDR2 reads SVGIG (reference sequence). The full variable domain, completed using reference TRBV30 and TRBJ2-5, is SQTIHQWPATLVQPVGSPLSLECTVEGTSNPNLYWYRQAAGRGLQLLFYSVGIGQISSEVPQNLSASRPQDRQFILSSKKLLLSDSGFYLCAWSVLSGGLQETQYFGPGTRLLVL.

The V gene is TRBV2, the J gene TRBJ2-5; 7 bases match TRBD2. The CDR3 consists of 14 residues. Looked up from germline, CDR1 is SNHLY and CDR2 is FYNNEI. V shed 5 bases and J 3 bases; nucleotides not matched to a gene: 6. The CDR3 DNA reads TGTGCCAGCAGTAGGAGGAGCGGGGAAGAGACCCAGTACTTC. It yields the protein CASSRRSGEETQYF. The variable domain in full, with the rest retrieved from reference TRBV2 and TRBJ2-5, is EPEVTQTPSHQVTQMGQEVILRCVPISNHLYFYWYRQILGQKVEFLVSFYNNEISEKSEIFDDQFSVERPDGSNFTLKIRSTKLEDSAMYFCASSRRSGEETQYFGPGTRLLVL.

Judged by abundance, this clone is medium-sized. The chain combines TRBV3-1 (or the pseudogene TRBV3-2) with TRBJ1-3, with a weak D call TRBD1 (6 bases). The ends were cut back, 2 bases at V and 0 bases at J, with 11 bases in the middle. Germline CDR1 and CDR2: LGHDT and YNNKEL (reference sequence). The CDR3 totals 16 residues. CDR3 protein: CASSQKGGGSGNTIYF. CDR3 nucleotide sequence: TGTGCCAGCAGCCAAAAGGGAGGGGGCTCTGGAAACACCATATATTTT.

In DNA form, the CDR3 reads TGTGCCAGCAGCTACCGACAGGGAGACACTGAAGCTTTCTTT. Translated: CASSYRQGDTEAFF. This sequence joins TRBV7-2 and TRBJ1-1; 7 bases match TRBD1. Trimming at V came to 4 bases and at J to 3 bases, leaving 5 bases not matched to a gene. The germline V gene encodes CDR1 SGHTA and CDR2 FQGNSA. The length of the CDR3 is 14 residues.

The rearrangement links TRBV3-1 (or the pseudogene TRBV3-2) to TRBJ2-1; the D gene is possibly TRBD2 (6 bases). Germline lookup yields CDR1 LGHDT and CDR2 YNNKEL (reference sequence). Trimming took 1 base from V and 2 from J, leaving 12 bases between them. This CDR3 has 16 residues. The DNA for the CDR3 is TGTGCCAGCAGCCAAGTTCGACTAGGCCCCTACAATGAGCAGTTCTTC. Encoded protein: CASSQVRLGPYNEQFF.

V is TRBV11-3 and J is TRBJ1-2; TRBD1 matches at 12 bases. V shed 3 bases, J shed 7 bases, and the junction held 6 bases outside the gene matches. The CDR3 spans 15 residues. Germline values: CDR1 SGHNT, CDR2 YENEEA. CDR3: CASSFRGQGAGGYTF. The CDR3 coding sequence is TGTGCCAGCAGCTTCCGGGGACAGGGGGCAGGTGGCTACACCTTC.

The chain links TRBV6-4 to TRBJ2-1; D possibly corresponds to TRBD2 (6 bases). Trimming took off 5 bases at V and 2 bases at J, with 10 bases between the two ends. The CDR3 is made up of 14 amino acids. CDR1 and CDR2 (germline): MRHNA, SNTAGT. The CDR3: CASSRGAAYNEQFF. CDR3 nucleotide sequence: TGTGCCAGCAGTCGCGGGGCCGCCTACAATGAGCAGTTCTTC.

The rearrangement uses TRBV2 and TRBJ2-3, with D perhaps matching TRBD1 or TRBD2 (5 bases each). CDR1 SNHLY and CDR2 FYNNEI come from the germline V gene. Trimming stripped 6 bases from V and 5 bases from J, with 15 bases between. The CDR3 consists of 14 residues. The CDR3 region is CASREPGREDTQYF. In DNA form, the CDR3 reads TGTGCCAGCAGGGAGCCGGGGCGTGAAGATACGCAGTATTTT. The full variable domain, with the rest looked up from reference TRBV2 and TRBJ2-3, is EPEVTQTPSHQVTQMGQEVILRCVPISNHLYFYWYRQILGQKVEFLVSFYNNEISEKSEIFDDQFSVERPDGSNFTLKIRSTKLEDSAMYFCASREPGREDTQYFGPGTRLTVL.

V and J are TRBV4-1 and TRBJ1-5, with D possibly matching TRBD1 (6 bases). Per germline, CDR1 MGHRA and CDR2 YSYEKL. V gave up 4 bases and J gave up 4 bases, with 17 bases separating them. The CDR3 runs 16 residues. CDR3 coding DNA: TGCGCCAGCAGCCCTTACCCCGGACAGAGTAATCAGCCCCAGCATTTT. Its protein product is CASSPYPGQSNQPQHF.

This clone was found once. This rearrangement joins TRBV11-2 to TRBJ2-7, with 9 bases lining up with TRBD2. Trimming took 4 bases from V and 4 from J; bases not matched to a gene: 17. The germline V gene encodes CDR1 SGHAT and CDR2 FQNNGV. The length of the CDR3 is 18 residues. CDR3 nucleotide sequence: TGTGCCAGCAGCTCCATGACTAGCGGTCCTGACTTAGAGTACGAGCAGTACGTC. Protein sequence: CASSSMTSGPDLEYEQYV.

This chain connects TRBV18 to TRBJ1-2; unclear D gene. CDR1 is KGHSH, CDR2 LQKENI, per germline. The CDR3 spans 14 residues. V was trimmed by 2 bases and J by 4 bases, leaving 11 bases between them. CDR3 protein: CASSPSTSFYGYTF. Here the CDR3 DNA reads TGTGCCAGCTCACCATCGACATCCTTCTATGGCTACACCTTC.

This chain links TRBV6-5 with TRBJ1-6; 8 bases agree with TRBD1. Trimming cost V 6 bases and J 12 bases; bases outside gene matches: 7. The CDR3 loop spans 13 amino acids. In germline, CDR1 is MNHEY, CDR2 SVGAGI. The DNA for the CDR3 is TGTGCCAGCAGAAGACAGGGGTTGGTACCCCTCCACTTT. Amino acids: CASRRQGLVPLHF.

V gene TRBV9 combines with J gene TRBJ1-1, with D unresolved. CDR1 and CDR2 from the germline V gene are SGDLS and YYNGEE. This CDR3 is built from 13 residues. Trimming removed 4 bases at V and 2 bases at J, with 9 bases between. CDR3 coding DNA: TGTGCCAGCAGCCTAGACGTAAACACTGAAGCTTTCTTT. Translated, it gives CASSLDVNTEAFF.

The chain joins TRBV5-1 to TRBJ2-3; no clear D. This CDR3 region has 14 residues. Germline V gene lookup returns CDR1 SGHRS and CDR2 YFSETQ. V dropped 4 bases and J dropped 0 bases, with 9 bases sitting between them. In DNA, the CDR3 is TGCGCCAGCAGCCCATCGACTAGCACAGATACGCAGTATTTT. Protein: CASSPSTSTDTQYF.

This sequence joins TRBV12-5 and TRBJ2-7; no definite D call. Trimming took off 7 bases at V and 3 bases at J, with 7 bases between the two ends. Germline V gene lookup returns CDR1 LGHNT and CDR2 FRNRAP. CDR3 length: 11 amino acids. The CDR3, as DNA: TGTGCTAGTGCTTCATACTACGAGCAGTACTTC. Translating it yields CASASYYEQYF.

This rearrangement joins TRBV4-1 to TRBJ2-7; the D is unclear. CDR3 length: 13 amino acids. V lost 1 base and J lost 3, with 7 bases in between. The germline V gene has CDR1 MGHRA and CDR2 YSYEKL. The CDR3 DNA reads TGCGCCAGCAGCCAAGTCGCCCGCTACGAGCAGTACGTC. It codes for CASSQVARYEQYV.

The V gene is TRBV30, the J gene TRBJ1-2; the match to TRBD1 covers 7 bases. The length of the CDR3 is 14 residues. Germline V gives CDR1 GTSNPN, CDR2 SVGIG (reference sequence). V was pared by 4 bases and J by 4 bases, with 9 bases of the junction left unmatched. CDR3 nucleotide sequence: TGTGCCTGGAATGAGGGGGCCCAGGTCTATGGCTACACCTTC. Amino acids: CAWNEGAQVYGYTF.

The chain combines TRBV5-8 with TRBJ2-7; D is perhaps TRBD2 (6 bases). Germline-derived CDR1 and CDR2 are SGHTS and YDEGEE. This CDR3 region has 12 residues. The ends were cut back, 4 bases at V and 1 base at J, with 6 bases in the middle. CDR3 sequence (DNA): TGTGCCAGCAGCGGAGGGTCCTACGAGCAGTACTTC. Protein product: CASSGGSYEQYF.

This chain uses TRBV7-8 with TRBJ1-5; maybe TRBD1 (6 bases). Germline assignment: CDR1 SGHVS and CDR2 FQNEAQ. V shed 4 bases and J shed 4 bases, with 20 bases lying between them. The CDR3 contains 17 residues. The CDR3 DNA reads TGTGCCAGCAGCTCCAATTACGGCAGGGGCCGGAATCAGCCCCAGCATTTT. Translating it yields CASSSNYGRGRNQPQHF.

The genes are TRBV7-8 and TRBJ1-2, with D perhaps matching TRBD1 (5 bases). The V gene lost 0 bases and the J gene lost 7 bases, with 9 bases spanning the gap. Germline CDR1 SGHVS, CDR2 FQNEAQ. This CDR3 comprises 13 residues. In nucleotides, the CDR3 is TGTGCCAGCAGCTTAGCAGGGGCGCGTGGCTACACCTTC. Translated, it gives CASSLAGARGYTF. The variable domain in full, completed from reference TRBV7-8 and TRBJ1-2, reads GAGVSQSPRYKVAKRGQDVALRCDPISGHVSLFWYQQALGQGPEFLTYFQNEAQLDKSGLPSDRFFAERPEGSVSTLKIQRTQQEDSAVYLCASSLAGARGYTFGSGTRLTVV.

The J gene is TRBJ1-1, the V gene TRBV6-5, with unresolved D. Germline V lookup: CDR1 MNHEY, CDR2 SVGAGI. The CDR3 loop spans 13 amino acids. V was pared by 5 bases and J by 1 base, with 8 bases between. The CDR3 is CASSPGWNTEAFF. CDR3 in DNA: TGTGCCAGCAGTCCGGGGTGGAACACTGAAGCTTTCTTT.

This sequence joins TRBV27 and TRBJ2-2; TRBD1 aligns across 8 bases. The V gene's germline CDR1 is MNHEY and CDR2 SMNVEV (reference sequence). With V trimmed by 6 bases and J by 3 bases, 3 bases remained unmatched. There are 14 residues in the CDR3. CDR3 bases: TGTGCCAGCAGACCGACAGGGGACACCGGGGAGCTGTTTTTT. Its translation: CASRPTGDTGELFF.